A single sample is the source of the 10 T cell receptor beta chains below, sequenced in a study of post-analysis software for immune sequencing data. Carried by the TCR beta cDNA libraries were unique molecular identifiers. MiXCR, applied by TCRdb to the PCR reads, yields one record per CDR3 protein. The sample lists fewer than 600,000 distinct CDR3 sequences, 45% occurring once. Their antigens remain unidentified. Whole-study findings and limits: Comparison of patients with controls showed roughly five TRBV segments more frequent in patients, TRBV5-6, TRBV5-1 and TRBV20-1 among them.

Material for sequencing was blood. The receptor source for this set is a girl between 5 and 17 years old with multiple sclerosis.

The V gene is TRBV7-6, the J gene TRBJ2-1; maybe TRBD2 (5 bases). V dropped 4 bases and J dropped 6 bases, with 16 bases sitting between them. Germline V gene data show CDR1 as SGHVS and CDR2 as FNYEAQ. The CDR3 extends over 15 amino acids. The CDR3, as DNA: TGTGCCAGCAGCTCCCGGGCCTCGGGGAGCAATGAGCAGTTCTTC. Amino acids: CASSSRASGSNEQFF.

The table lists this clonotype with a few counts. The rearrangement uses TRBV4-3 and TRBJ2-3; D gene unclear. The CDR3 length is 13 residues. Germline V CDR1 and CDR2: LGHNA, YSLEER. V lost 2 bases and J 1 base, leaving 4 bases between the germline ends. CDR3 sequence: CASSQQRTDTQYF. The CDR3 DNA follows: TGCGCCAGCAGCCAACAACGCACAGATACGCAGTATTTT.

This clonotype came up a few times. V and J are TRBV5-1 and TRBJ1-2; D may be TRBD1 (6 bases). V gave up 5 bases and J gave up 0 bases, with 11 bases separating them. This CDR3 has 14 residues. CDR1 and CDR2 from the germline V gene are SGHRS and YFSETQ. The CDR3 here is CASSVGGPNYGYTF. The CDR3 DNA reads as TGCGCCAGCAGTGTAGGGGGACCTAACTATGGCTACACCTTC.

This sequence joins TRBV4-3 and TRBJ2-1, with 13 bases identical to TRBD2. The trim removed 4 bases at V and 9 bases at J, leaving 9 bases unmatched. The CDR3 is 16 residues long. Germline V gene lookup returns CDR1 LGHNA and CDR2 YSLEER. The CDR3 loop reads CASSPPGLAGSGEQFF. CDR3 nucleotides: TGCGCCAGCAGCCCACCGGGACTAGCGGGATCAGGTGAGCAGTTCTTC.

The chain has TRBV28 and TRBJ2-7; unclear D gene. The J call may be incorrect, as the DNA end agrees better with TRBJ2-5. This CDR3 is built from 14 residues. Germline V gene sequence: CDR1 MDHEN, CDR2 SYDVKM. As DNA, the CDR3 is TGTGCCAGCAGTTTTTTAAGGGCCGGAGAGACCCAGTACTTC. Protein sequence: CASSFLRAGETQYF.

Only a few counts were recorded for this clonotype. The chain links TRBV24-1 to TRBJ2-1; tentatively, D is TRBD1 (6 bases). Germline values: CDR1 KGHDR, CDR2 SFDVKD. Trimming shortened V by 8 bases and J by 7 bases, and 17 bases separated the two germline ends. There are 14 residues in the CDR3. The CDR3 sequence is CATNDGQRKNEQFF. CDR3 in DNA: TGTGCCACCAACGACGGACAGAGGAAAAATGAGCAGTTCTTC.

CDR3 protein: CASSYSLRQPSYEQYF. DNA of the CDR3: TGTGCCAGCAGTTACTCGTTGCGGCAACCCTCCTACGAGCAGTACTTC. The chain couples TRBV6-2 or TRBV6-3 to TRBJ2-7; D gene unclear. Germline lookup yields CDR1 MNHEY and CDR2 SVGEGT. The CDR3 is 16 residues long. Trimming removed 0 bases from V and 0 bases from J, with 12 bases in between.

The chain recombines TRBV9 with TRBJ1-1, with D unresolved. The ends were cut back, 0 bases at V and 3 bases at J, with 12 bases in the middle. This CDR3 region has 15 residues. CDR1 and CDR2 (germline): SGDLS, YYNGEE. CDR3: CASSVDGDWDTEAFF. The CDR3 coding sequence is TGTGCCAGCAGCGTAGACGGAGACTGGGACACTGAAGCTTTCTTT.

This clonotype was seen a few times. DNA of the CDR3: TGCAGTGCTAGTAGGGCAGACTATGGCTACACCTTC. The encoded protein is CSASRADYGYTF. V gene TRBV20-1 combines with J gene TRBJ1-2; D uncertain. The germline CDR1 and CDR2 sequences are DFQATT and SNEGSKA (reference sequence). The V gene lost 3 bases and the J gene lost 3 bases, with 8 bases spanning the gap. This CDR3 region has 12 residues.

This clonotype was seen more than once but under ten times. This rearrangement joins TRBV12-3 or TRBV12-4 to TRBJ1-2, with 12 positions matching TRBD1. CDR3 length: 13 amino acids. The V segment lost 7 bases and the J segment 7 bases; nucleotides outside the gene matches: 4. For the CDR3, the DNA is TGTGCCAGCACCGGGACAGGGGGCCGTGGCTACACCTTC. Translation gives CASTGTGGRGYTF.